This record concerns one T cell receptor beta chain sequence. Its antigen is as yet unknown. The sample belongs to a study of molecular identifiers for immune sequencing clone quantification. Study observations and caveats: The study found clones above 20 RNA copies held over 98% of effector molecules and under 1% in naive cells.

There are 15 residues in the CDR3. Germline V CDR1 and CDR2: MDHEN, SYDVKM. V lost 8 bases, J lost 2 bases, and 9 bases stayed unmatched. TCRdb recomputed calls from the PCR reads with MiXCR, one row per CDR3 protein. The sample shows about 510,000 distinct CDR3 sequences, about a quarter of them seen only once. Sequenced: naive CD8+ T cells from blood, with Jurkat cell RNA spiked in. Subset in this sample: FACS-sorted CD8+CD4-CCR7+CD45RA+ naive T cells. The chain recombines TRBV28 with TRBJ1-5; 7 nucleotides line up with TRBD1. This receptor was taken from a human donor in good health. Some libraries in this study had Jurkat cell RNA spiked in. CDR3 bases: TGTGCCAGCGGGTACAGGGGCCTGGGCAATCAGCCCCAGCATTTT. Amino acid sequence: CASGYRGLGNQPQHF.